The clone carrying this T cell receptor beta chain was recorded at least ten times. The sample originates from a study of Graves' ophthalmopathy and Graves' hyperthyroidism. About the research overall: Ahead of any treatment, peripheral blood was obtained at the initial diagnosis.

Amplified material comprised TCR beta CDR3 regions derived from RNA transcripts. Amplification began with first-round RT-PCR using HTBI primers, then second-round multiplex PCR was performed. TCRdb reprocessed the multiplex PCR reads via MiXCR and lists one record per CDR3 protein. The sample contains about 220,000 distinct CDR3 sequences, about 22% of which appear only once. This CDR3 has 12 amino acids. V lost 1 base and J 6 bases, leaving 6 bases between the germline ends. The sequence was obtained from a woman between 45 and 65 years old with Graves' ophthalmopathy. The sequencing sample was made of peripheral blood. V gene TRBV12-3 or TRBV12-4 combines with J gene TRBJ1-2; no clear D. CDR3 coding DNA: TGTGCCAGCAGTTTAGGGCCTAATGGCTACACCTTC. Translating gives CASSLGPNGYTF.